The sequence of this TCR beta chain was determined in a study of blood T cell repertoires in COVID-19. Whole-study context: T cells, B-cell-depleted T cells, or PBMCs supplied cDNA or gDNA.

How the authors handled the data: Cell counts per sample came from amplifying reference gene primers. Profiling relied on immunoSEQ multiplex PCR, and the TCRdb table lists in-frame clones only, not all of them. That table is the source of V, J and clone size, and D and trimming were worked out from the DNA. The sample lists fewer than 350,000 clones; about 90% were seen once. Trimming took off 3 bases at V and 14 bases at J, with 14 bases between the two ends. CDR3 size: 11 residues. CDR1 is SGHDT, CDR2 YYEEEE, per germline. The clonotype originates from a woman in her 30s with COVID-19, enrolled during active disease. What was sequenced was peripheral blood. V usage is TRBV5-6 and J usage is TRBJ1-2, with a weak D call TRBD1 (6 bases). The CDR3 is CASSYDRLETF. CDR3 DNA: TGTGCCAGCAGCTATGACAGGTTGGAGACCTTC.